These T cell receptor beta chains were read from a single sample in a study of blood T cells in healthy people across ages. Each CDR3 protein gets one entry after TCRdb re-called the 5' RACE reads with MiXCR. This table has hundreds of thousands of distinct CDR3 sequences, around 54% appearing once. Sequences were obtained from blood. These receptors were obtained from a man aged 60 to 75 in good health. Each CDR3 is given with its conserved first and last residue. The D gene is left open where the match is weak. A row's size may be missing; if present it is once, few, many or a size class.

clone size,J gene,D gene,V gene,CDR3 DNA,CDR3 protein
few,TRBJ2-7,TRBD1,TRBV7-9,TGTGCCAGCAGCGCCCGGACAGGGCCACCCTACGAGCAGTACTTC,CASSARTGPPYEQYF
-,TRBJ1-1,-,TRBV6-5,TGTGCCAGCAGTTACACCGGGACATTGAACACTGAAGCTTTCTTT,CASSYTGTLNTEAFF
-,TRBJ2-6,-,TRBV20-1,TGCAGTGCTAGCGGCGAGTCTGGGGCCAACGTCCTGACTTTC,CSASGESGANVLTF
-,TRBJ1-2,-,TRBV15,TGTGCCACCAGCAGAGATTCGATCTATGGCTACACCTTC,CATSRDSIYGYTF
-,TRBJ2-3,-,TRBV20-1,TGCAGCACGTCCGCCTACACAGATACGCAGTATTTT,CSTSAYTDTQYF
-,TRBJ2-1,-,TRBV5-1,TGCGCCAGCAGCTTGGTTACAGACAATGAGCAGTTCTTC,CASSLVTDNEQFF
-,TRBJ1-1,-,TRBV20-1,TGCAGGACAAACTTCTTGCGGCGGAACACTGAAGCTTTCTTT,CRTNFLRRNTEAFF
-,TRBJ1-2,-,TRBV6-6,TGTGCCACCGTTCCGGACACCCGAAGACACTATGGCTACACCTTC,CATVPDTRRHYGYTF
-,TRBJ2-1,TRBD1,TRBV4-2,TGTGCCAGCAGCCAAGAGGGGACAGGGTACAGGGATGAGCAGTTCTTC,CASSQEGTGYRDEQFF
-,TRBJ1-1,TRBD1,TRBV20-1,TGCAGTGCTAGAGATCCTCCCAGGGGGGACACTGAAGCTTTCTTT,CSARDPPRGDTEAFF
few,TRBJ1-1,-,TRBV6-1,TGTGCCAGCAGTGTGCTGCTCATGAACACTGAAGCTTTCTTT,CASSVLLMNTEAFF
-,TRBJ2-3,TRBD2,TRBV5-1,TGCGCCAGCAGCCCCAATGGGGGACTAGCGCCCTTCACAGATACGCAGTATTTT,CASSPNGGLAPFTDTQYF
-,TRBJ2-1,-,TRBV20-1,TGCAGTGCCACGCGGGAGGGGACAGGGTACAATGAGCAGTTCTTC,CSATREGTGYNEQFF
-,TRBJ1-5,-,TRBV3-1,TGTGCCAGCAGCCAGGGGATTCAGCCCCAGCATTTT,CASSQGIQPQHF
few,TRBJ2-4,TRBD2,TRBV3-1,TGTGCCAGCAGCCAAGGCGGGGGGGCCAAAAACATTCAGTACTTC,CASSQGGGAKNIQYF
-,TRBJ2-3,TRBD2,TRBV5-1,TGCGCCAGCAGCACCCGACTAGCGGGGGGGCGAGATACGCAGTATTTT,CASSTRLAGGRDTQYF
-,TRBJ2-1,-,TRBV27,TGTGCCAGCAGTTTAGGTTTGCAGGGGCTGCGTGAGCAGTTCTTC,CASSLGLQGLREQFF
-,TRBJ1-2,-,TRBV5-6,TGTGCCAGCAGCTTGGGCGCCAGGCGGGTCATAGGCTACACCTTC,CASSLGARRVIGYTF
-,TRBJ2-5,-,TRBV18,TGTGCCAGCTCACCGGCTTCGGGGGGCCCTGGAGAGACCCAGTACTTC,CASSPASGGPGETQYF
few,TRBJ1-2,-,TRBV10-3,TGTGCCATCAGTGAGTCCAACGCCTATGGCTACACCTTC,CAISESNAYGYTF
few,TRBJ1-4,-,TRBV7-9,TGTGCCAGCAGCTTTTCCTCCTCTAATGAAAAACTGTTTTTT,CASSFSSSNEKLFF
-,TRBJ2-5,-,TRBV2,TGTGCCAGCAGTGAAGGGGGCCTCCCAGAGAAGACCCAGTACTTC,CASSEGGLPEKTQYF
few,TRBJ2-4,TRBD1,TRBV7-2,TGTGCCAGCAGCCTGACAGGGAAAGAAAACATTCAGTACTTC,CASSLTGKENIQYF
-,TRBJ2-6,-,TRBV6-5,TGTGCCAGCAGTTACGTGGGTCCCCCTCGGGCCAACGTCCTGACTTTC,CASSYVGPPRANVLTF
-,TRBJ2-7,-,TRBV27,TGTGCCAGCAGTCGAGAGTGGGGTTCCCACGAGCAGTACTTC,CASSREWGSHEQYF